The rows below give T cell receptor beta chains drawn from one sample of a study of cytomegalovirus exposure and HLA in healthy donors. Sequencing was performed with immunoSEQ multiplex PCR; in TCRdb, only in-frame clones are kept and a portion is missing. The data hold 120,000 to 150,000 clones, with about 85% observed a single time. What was sequenced was PBMCs. These receptors all come from a boy aged 2 to 9 in good health and CMV-seronegative. CDR3s include the opening cysteine and the closing phenylalanine or tryptophan. Each record gives: D gene, clone size, V gene, J gene, CDR3 protein, CDR3 DNA. A D gene is named only where the DNA matches it firmly. Not every row has a clone size; where given, it reads once, few, many or a size class.

NA	NA	TRBV5-1	TRBJ2-5	CASSFNSGQETQYF	TGCGCCAGCAGCTTTAACAGCGGACAAGAGACCCAGTACTTC
NA	NA	TRBV25-1	TRBJ1-5	CASSEFRREGNQPQHF	TGTGCCAGCAGTGAATTTAGGAGGGAGGGCAATCAGCCCCAGCATTTT
NA	NA	TRBV4-1	TRBJ1-1	CASSQVPVSTEAFF	TGCGCCAGCAGCCAGGTCCCCGTCAGCACTGAAGCTTTCTTT
NA	NA	TRBV7-9	TRBJ2-3	CASSLLSGGHTDTQYF	TGTGCCAGCAGCTTACTTTCGGGGGGCCACACAGATACGCAGTATTTT
NA	NA	TRBV10-3	TRBJ2-5	CAISDREETQYF	TGTGCCATCAGTGACCGGGAAGAGACCCAGTACTTC
TRBD2	NA	TRBV27	TRBJ2-7	CASTPTSGTSYEQYF	TGTGCCAGCACACCGACTAGCGGGACGTCCTACGAGCAGTACTTC
NA	NA	TRBV28	TRBJ2-7	CASTTITPSYEQYF	TGTGCCAGCACCACCATCACACCTTCCTACGAGCAGTACTTC
NA	NA	TRBV7-9	TRBJ1-5	CASSLKSVNSNQPQHF	TGTGCCAGCAGCTTAAAATCGGTTAATAGCAATCAGCCCCAGCATTTT
TRBD1	few	TRBV11-2	TRBJ2-5	CASSSHYRGQGETQYF	TGTGCCAGCAGCTCGCACTACAGGGGGCAGGGAGAGACCCAGTACTTC
TRBD1	NA	TRBV29-1	TRBJ2-1	CSYSGGSNEQFF	TGCAGCTATTCAGGGGGTTCCAATGAGCAGTTCTTC
NA	NA	TRBV28	TRBJ1-2	CASSLWQGSGYGYTF	TGTGCCAGCAGTTTATGGCAGGGGAGCGGCTATGGCTACACCTTC
NA	NA	TRBV2	TRBJ2-2	CASSEWQVANTGELFF	TGTGCCAGCAGTGAGTGGCAGGTCGCGAACACCGGGGAGCTGTTTTTT
NA	NA	TRBV13	TRBJ2-1	CASSQGTVGIRQFF	TGTGCCAGCAGCCAGGGGACGGTGGGTATCCGGCAGTTCTTC
TRBD2	NA	TRBV7-9	TRBJ2-1	CASSLGLADHNEQFF	TGTGCCAGCAGCTTAGGTCTAGCGGACCACAATGAGCAGTTCTTC
TRBD1	NA	TRBV7-9	TRBJ2-7	CASSSTGTGGRRNTYEQYF	TGTGCCAGCAGCTCTACCGGGACAGGGGGTCGCCGAAACACCTACGAGCAGTACTTC
TRBD2	NA	TRBV4-1	TRBJ2-1	CASSPVAGEQFF	TGCGCCAGCAGCCCAGTAGCGGGTGAGCAGTTCTTC
NA	NA	TRBV7-3	TRBJ2-3	CASSPHKQTSTDTQYF	TGTGCCAGCAGCCCACACAAGCAGACTAGCACAGATACGCAGTATTTT
NA	NA	TRBV6-1	TRBJ2-5	CASSVNRPQETQYF	TGTGCCAGCAGTGTCAACAGGCCCCAAGAGACCCAGTACTTC
NA	NA	TRBV10-3	TRBJ1-5	CAISGGGSLQSSAHSNQPQHF	TGTGCCATCAGTGGAGGGGGATCTCTACAGTCATCAGCGCATAGCAATCAGCCCCAGCATTTT
NA	NA	TRBV7-3	TRBJ2-2	CASSSDSYTGELFF	TGTGCCAGCAGCTCGGATAGCTATACCGGGGAGCTGTTTTTT
TRBD2	NA	TRBV5-1	TRBJ2-5	CASSTGLAGVLETQYF	TGCGCCAGCAGCACCGGACTAGCGGGAGTGCTGGAGACCCAGTACTTC
TRBD2	few	TRBV25-1	TRBJ2-1	CASSAVGGPSDNEQFF	TGTGCCAGCAGTGCCGTGGGAGGGCCTTCCGACAATGAGCAGTTCTTC
TRBD2	NA	TRBV25-1	TRBJ2-7	CASSKREGPYEQYF	TGTGCCAGCAGTAAACGGGAGGGCCCCTACGAGCAGTACTTC
TRBD2	few	TRBV5-8	TRBJ2-1	CASSSGELAGAYNEQFF	TGTGCCAGCAGCTCGGGGGAACTAGCGGGTGCCTACAATGAGCAGTTCTTC
TRBD2	NA	TRBV14	TRBJ2-3	CASSQDGRAGLAGTDTQYF	TGTGCCAGCAGCCAAGATGGTCGGGCGGGACTAGCGGGCACAGATACGCAGTATTTT
TRBD1	NA	TRBV5-1	TRBJ2-7	CASSLMTGTYEQYF	TGCGCCAGCAGTCTAATGACAGGGACCTACGAGCAGTACTTC
NA	NA	TRBV15	TRBJ1-3	CATSRGDSYIYF	TGTGCCACCAGCAGAGGGGACTCCTACATATATTTT
NA	NA	TRBV7-8	TRBJ1-4	CASSLKRRGGLATNEKLFF	TGTGCCAGCAGCTTAAAGAGGAGGGGGGGACTGGCAACTAATGAAAAACTGTTTTTT
NA	NA	TRBV5-1	TRBJ2-7	CASSVSPTGASYEQYF	TGCGCCAGCAGCGTGTCCCCGACAGGTGCGTCCTACGAGCAGTACTTC
NA	NA	TRBV9	TRBJ2-3	CASSVVANTDTQYF	TGTGCCAGCAGCGTAGTTGCGAACACAGATACGCAGTATTTT
NA	NA	TRBV6-1	TRBJ2-5	CASSELPGNGKETQYF	TGTGCCAGCAGTGAACTCCCAGGAAACGGAAAAGAGACCCAGTACTTC
TRBD2	once	TRBV5-1	TRBJ2-5	CASSPREYVGAAGEQYF	TGCGCCAGCAGCCCTCGTGAATATGTTGGGGCGGCGGGGGAGCAGTACTTC
TRBD1	NA	TRBV2	TRBJ1-6	CASIRDRSSYNSPLHF	TGTGCCAGCATTCGGGACAGGAGCTCCTATAATTCACCCCTCCACTTT
TRBD1	few	TRBV6-5	TRBJ1-1	CASSDRGMNTEAFF	TGTGCCAGCAGTGACAGGGGGATGAACACTGAAGCTTTCTTT
NA	NA	TRBV5-1	TRBJ2-5	CASSLTGGSEEEQYF	TGCGCCAGCAGCTTGACTGGGGGGTCAGAAGAAGAGCAGTACTTC